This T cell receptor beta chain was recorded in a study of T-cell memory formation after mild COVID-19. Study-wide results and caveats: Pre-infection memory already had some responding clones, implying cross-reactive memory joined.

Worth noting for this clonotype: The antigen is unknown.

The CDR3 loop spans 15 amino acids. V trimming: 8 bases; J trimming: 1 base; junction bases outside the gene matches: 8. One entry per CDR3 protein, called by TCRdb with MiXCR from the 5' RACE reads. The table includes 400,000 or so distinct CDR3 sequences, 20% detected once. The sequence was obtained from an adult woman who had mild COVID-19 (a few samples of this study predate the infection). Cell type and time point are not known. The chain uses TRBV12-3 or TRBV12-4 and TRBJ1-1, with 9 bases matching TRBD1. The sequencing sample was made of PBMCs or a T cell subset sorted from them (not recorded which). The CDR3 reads CASRNRGRGNTEAFF. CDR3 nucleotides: TGTGCCAGCCGAAACAGGGGGCGAGGGAACACTGAAGCTTTCTTT.